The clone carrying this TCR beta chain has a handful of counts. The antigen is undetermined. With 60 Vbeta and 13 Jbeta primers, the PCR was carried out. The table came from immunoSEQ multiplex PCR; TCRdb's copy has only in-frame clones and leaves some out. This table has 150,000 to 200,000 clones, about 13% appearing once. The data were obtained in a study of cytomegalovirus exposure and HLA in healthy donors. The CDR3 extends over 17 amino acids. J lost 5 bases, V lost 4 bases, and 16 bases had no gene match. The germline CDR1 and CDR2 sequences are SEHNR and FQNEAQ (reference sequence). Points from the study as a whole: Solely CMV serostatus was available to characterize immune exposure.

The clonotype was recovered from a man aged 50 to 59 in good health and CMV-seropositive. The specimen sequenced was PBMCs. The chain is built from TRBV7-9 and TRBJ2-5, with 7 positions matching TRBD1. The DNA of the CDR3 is TGTGCCAGCAGCTCCCCGCCTGGGCAGGGGGTGTTGGAGACCCAGTACTTC. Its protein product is CASSSPPGQGVLETQYF.